The subject of this entry is one T cell receptor (beta chain). Germline assignment: CDR1 KGHSH and CDR2 LQKENI. CDR3 length equals 14 residues. Losses at the gene ends were 4 bases for V and 8 bases for J; bases not matched to a gene: 10. This record comes from a study of blood T cell repertoires in COVID-19. Here immunoSEQ multiplex PCR was the method, and the copy in TCRdb shows in-frame clones only, minus some. The data show about 270,000 clones, about 90% seen once. Clinical histories supplied by participants themselves formed the basis of cohort assignment. Two consecutive negative NP/OP PCR tests, clearance, or resolved symptoms defined Cohort 3 recovery.

The TCR was taken from a woman aged 55-69 years who had recovered from COVID-19. Material: PBMCs or T cells enriched from blood (not recorded which). V gene TRBV18 combines with J gene TRBJ1-1; TRBD1 aligns across 7 bases. The CDR3 DNA reads TGTGCCAGCTCACGACAGGGAATTCGTGGAGAAGCTTTCTTT. Its translation is CASSRQGIRGEAFF.